Listed below are T cell receptor beta chains from one sample, sequenced in a study of CD8+ T cells in alopecia areata. Generated by immunoSEQ multiplex PCR, the TCRdb table keeps only in-frame clones and is missing some. The sample includes some 130,000 clones, about 60% of them seen just once. Here the sequenced sample was CD4+ T cells sorted from blood, taken at week 0. Receptors were obtained from a human donor with alopecia areata. Both conserved end residues are part of each CDR3. The order of the fields is V gene, clone size, CDR3 length, D gene, J gene, CDR3 DNA, CDR3 protein. A D gene is named only where the DNA matches it firmly. Some rows mark clone size as missing; the rest say once, few, many or name a class of expanded clone.

TRBV30	.	13	TRBD2	TRBJ2-1	TGTGCCTGGAGTGTAGCGGGGGCGAATGAGCAGTTCTTC	CAWSVAGANEQFF
TRBV6-1	few	16	TRBD2	TRBJ2-7	TGTGCCAGCAGTGGGACTAGCGGGGGGGCCCTCTACGAGCAGTACTTC	CASSGTSGGALYEQYF
TRBV2	.	11	.	TRBJ2-5	TGTGCCAGCAGTATCAGAGAGACCCAGTACTTC	CASSIRETQYF
TRBV30	.	11	.	TRBJ1-2	TGTGCCTGGACTCGTGACTATGGCTACACCTTC	CAWTRDYGYTF
TRBV2	.	14	.	TRBJ2-3	TGTGCCAGCAGGTGGCTAGCGCCCGCCGATACGCAGTATTTT	CASRWLAPADTQYF
TRBV9	.	18	TRBD2	TRBJ2-3	TGTGCCAGCAGCGTAGCAAGGGATAGCGGGGGTATAACAGATACGCAGTATTTT	CASSVARDSGGITDTQYF
TRBV7-2	.	15	.	TRBJ2-5	TGTGCCAGCAGCTTAAGACGTAGCGGCCAAGAGACCCAGTACTTC	CASSLRRSGQETQYF
TRBV19	.	15	.	TRBJ2-5	TGTGCCAGTAGCTCAAATTTGGGGCCAGGCCGGACCCAGTACTTC	CASSSNLGPGRTQYF
TRBV6-5	once	16	TRBD2	TRBJ2-1	TGTGCCAGCAGTTCCCTCGCTAGCGGGGGGGCCGATGAGCAGTTCTTC	CASSSLASGGADEQFF
TRBV14	.	15	.	TRBJ2-2	TGTGCCAGCAGCCAAGATAGGCTCACCACCGGGGAGCTGTTTTTT	CASSQDRLTTGELFF
TRBV20-1	.	11	.	TRBJ1-2	TGCAGTGCTAGACAGGGAAGGGGCTACACCTTC	CSARQGRGYTF
TRBV4-1	few	15	.	TRBJ1-3	TGCGCCAGCAGCCCGCGTGATGGCTCCGGAAACACCATATATTTT	CASSPRDGSGNTIYF
TRBV4-3	.	15	.	TRBJ2-4	TGCGCCAGCAGCCAAGGGGGACTAGCCAAAAACATTCAGTACTTC	CASSQGGLAKNIQYF
TRBV7-2	many	15	.	TRBJ2-1	TGTGCCAGCAGCCCCGGGGGGCTTTTATACAATGAGCAGTTCTTC	CASSPGGLLYNEQFF
TRBV6-5	.	13	.	TRBJ1-3	TGTGCCAGCAGACGGGGCTCTGGAAACACCATATATTTT	CASRRGSGNTIYF
TRBV15	few	15	.	TRBJ2-1	TGTGCCACCAGCAGAGATCCAGGGTCCCAGAATGAGCAGTTCTTC	CATSRDPGSQNEQFF
TRBV7-9	.	15	.	TRBJ1-1	TGTGCCAGCAGCCGCAACCTAGGGGCCGACACTGAAGCTTTCTTT	CASSRNLGADTEAFF
TRBV5-1	.	15	.	TRBJ2-1	TGCGCCAGCAGCCGCACTCTAGGATCCACCTATGAGCAGTTCTTC	CASSRTLGSTYEQFF
TRBV7-2	many	12	.	TRBJ2-1	TGTGCCAGCAGCCCAGATTGGGTTGAGCAGTTCTTC	CASSPDWVEQFF
TRBV12-5	.	20	TRBD1	TRBJ1-6	TGTGCTAGTGGTTTGACCCACCAATTCTGGCCCGGGACAGGGAATTCACCCCTCCACTTT	CASGLTHQFWPGTGNSPLHF
TRBV7-2	.	17	.	TRBJ1-2	TGTGCCAGCAGCTTAGTAGCGGGCGGGAGGGCAAGCTCTGGCTACACCTTC	CASSLVAGGRASSGYTF
TRBV19	.	15	TRBD2	TRBJ2-7	TGTGCCAGTAGTAGCCCTAGCGGGGGTTTCTACGAGCAGTACTTC	CASSSPSGGFYEQYF
TRBV25-1	.	11	.	TRBJ2-7	TGTGCCACCTCAGGGGCCTACGAGCAGTACTTC	CATSGAYEQYF
TRBV5-4	.	15	.	TRBJ1-2	TGTGCCAGCAGCTTGGAATGGACGGGGAACTATGGCTACACCTTC	CASSLEWTGNYGYTF
TRBV7-9	.	14	TRBD1	TRBJ2-7	TGTGCCAGCAGCTTTCGGACAGGGAACTACGAGCAGTACTTC	CASSFRTGNYEQYF
TRBV7-6	.	12	.	TRBJ2-5	TGTGCCAGCAGCGGGAGCCAAGAGACCCAGTACTTC	CASSGSQETQYF
TRBV30	.	12	.	TRBJ2-7	TGTGCCTGGACTCCCTCTTCCTACGAGCAGTACTTC	CAWTPSSYEQYF
TRBV20-1	once	11	.	TRBJ1-6	TGCAGTGCTGGGTCAAATTCACCCCTCCACTTT	CSAGSNSPLHF
TRBV27	.	16	TRBD2	TRBJ2-1	TGTGCCAGCAGTTTGAGACGGGGGGGCGACAACAATGAGCAGTTCTTC	CASSLRRGGDNNEQFF
TRBV5-1	.	15	.	TRBJ2-3	TGCGCCAGCAGCTTGGCGGCCAGGGGCACAGATACGCAGTATTTT	CASSLAARGTDTQYF
TRBV2	few	15	TRBD1	TRBJ2-1	TGTGCCAGCAGTGAAATACAGGGGACCTCCACTGAGCAGTTCTTC	CASSEIQGTSTEQFF